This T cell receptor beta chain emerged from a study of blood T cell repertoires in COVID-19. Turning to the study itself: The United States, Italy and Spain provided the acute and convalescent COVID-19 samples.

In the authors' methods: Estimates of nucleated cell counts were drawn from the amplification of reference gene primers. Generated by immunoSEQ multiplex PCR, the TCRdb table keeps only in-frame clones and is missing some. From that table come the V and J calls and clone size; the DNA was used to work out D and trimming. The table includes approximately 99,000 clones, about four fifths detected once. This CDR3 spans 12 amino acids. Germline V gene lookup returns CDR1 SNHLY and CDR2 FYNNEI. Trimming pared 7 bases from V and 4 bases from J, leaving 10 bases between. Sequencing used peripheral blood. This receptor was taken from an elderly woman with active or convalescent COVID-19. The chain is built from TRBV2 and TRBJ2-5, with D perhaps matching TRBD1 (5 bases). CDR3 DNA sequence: TGTGCCAGCAAAGACAGTGGAGAGACCCAGTACTTC. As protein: CASKDSGETQYF.